This T cell receptor (beta chain) came from a study of cytomegalovirus exposure and HLA in healthy donors. TCRdb keeps only in-frame clones here, not all; method: immunoSEQ multiplex PCR. The sample lists 120,000 to 150,000 clones, roughly nine tenths seen once, with about 3% in the top ten. Overall study results and limits: One later analysis, an examination of the 120 validation repertoires, found that first-cohort TCR clusters tended to co-occur in them.

The germline V gene encodes CDR1 KGHSH and CDR2 LQKENI. V shed 1 base and J shed 2 bases, with 8 bases lying between them. CDR3 length equals 15 residues. A remark on this clone: Its antigen is unknown.

This chain connects TRBV18 to TRBJ2-2; a weak D match, TRBD2 (5 bases). The source of this sequence is a woman between 18 and 29 years old in good health and CMV-seropositive. The sequenced material came from PBMCs. The CDR3 loop is CASSPRGPNTGELFF. The CDR3, as DNA: TGTGCCAGCTCACCACGAGGGCCAAACACCGGGGAGCTGTTTTTT.